A selection of T cell receptor beta chains follows, all from one sample in a study of cytomegalovirus exposure and HLA in healthy donors. Generated by immunoSEQ multiplex PCR, the TCRdb table keeps only in-frame clones and is missing some. The sample lists roughly 130,000 clones, roughly nine tenths occurring once. Sequencing was done on a sample of PBMCs. Source of these receptors: a man between 18 and 35 years old in good health and CMV-seronegative. Both conserved end residues are trimmed from each CDR3. A D gene is named only where the DNA matches it firmly.

j_call: TRBJ2-7
d_call: TRBD2
v_call: TRBV5-1
cdr3_aa: ASSSLTSEGHEQY

j_call: TRBJ2-7
d_call: TRBD2
v_call: TRBV18
cdr3_aa: ASSPMAGGPQTEQY

j_call: TRBJ2-7
d_call: TRBD2
v_call: TRBV5-4
cdr3_aa: ASSWGLAGQTSYEQY

j_call: TRBJ2-4
d_call: -
v_call: TRBV7-2
cdr3_aa: ASSPGGSVPKNIQY

j_call: TRBJ2-1
d_call: TRBD1
v_call: TRBV11-1
cdr3_aa: ASSLVGRGSYNEQF

j_call: TRBJ1-1
d_call: -
v_call: TRBV10-3
cdr3_aa: AISESGMNTEAF

j_call: TRBJ1-5
d_call: -
v_call: TRBV15
cdr3_aa: ATSPGVVSNQPQH

j_call: TRBJ1-5
d_call: -
v_call: TRBV6-1
cdr3_aa: ASSAIPGQNQPQH

j_call: TRBJ2-1
d_call: -
v_call: TRBV18
cdr3_aa: ASSLLSQGPDNEQF

j_call: TRBJ1-2
d_call: -
v_call: TRBV25-1
cdr3_aa: ASSEESNYGYT

j_call: TRBJ2-7
d_call: TRBD2
v_call: TRBV5-1
cdr3_aa: ASSLESASGGYEQY

j_call: TRBJ2-7
d_call: -
v_call: TRBV5-1
cdr3_aa: ASSYGVYFYEQY

j_call: TRBJ2-3
d_call: -
v_call: TRBV5-1
cdr3_aa: ASSLLASTDTQY

j_call: TRBJ2-1
d_call: -
v_call: TRBV7-8
cdr3_aa: ASSLGAAESYNEQF

j_call: TRBJ2-5
d_call: TRBD2
v_call: TRBV7-7
cdr3_aa: ASSSRTSGQETQY

j_call: TRBJ1-6
d_call: TRBD1
v_call: TRBV27
cdr3_aa: ASSQGQGRSPLH

j_call: TRBJ1-1
d_call: TRBD1
v_call: TRBV2
cdr3_aa: ASRRQGTNTEAF

j_call: TRBJ2-7
d_call: TRBD2
v_call: TRBV28
cdr3_aa: ATISGVSYEQY

j_call: TRBJ1-6
d_call: TRBD1
v_call: TRBV19
cdr3_aa: ASSGRQGGNSPLH

j_call: TRBJ2-5
d_call: -
v_call: TRBV7-9
cdr3_aa: ASSSTAAGVGETQY

j_call: TRBJ2-3
d_call: TRBD2
v_call: TRBV6-1
cdr3_aa: ASSEDLGAGLKDTQY

j_call: TRBJ1-3
d_call: -
v_call: TRBV19
cdr3_aa: ASSIRGTGNTIY

j_call: TRBJ2-7
d_call: TRBD1
v_call: TRBV10-1
cdr3_aa: ASSVRQGHNEQY

j_call: TRBJ1-1
d_call: -
v_call: TRBV5-4
cdr3_aa: ASSLAGLALGREAF

j_call: TRBJ2-7
d_call: TRBD1
v_call: TRBV5-5
cdr3_aa: ASSWSGRGLEQY

j_call: TRBJ2-7
d_call: -
v_call: TRBV10-3
cdr3_aa: AISESRGPPYEQY

j_call: TRBJ2-1
d_call: -
v_call: TRBV7-2
cdr3_aa: ASSPTRAGMGEQF

j_call: TRBJ2-1
d_call: -
v_call: TRBV5-8
cdr3_aa: ASRSRPREAYNEQF

j_call: TRBJ1-2
d_call: TRBD1
v_call: TRBV28
cdr3_aa: ASSSPTGGSYGYT

j_call: TRBJ1-5
d_call: TRBD1
v_call: TRBV15
cdr3_aa: ATSPRDSNQPQH